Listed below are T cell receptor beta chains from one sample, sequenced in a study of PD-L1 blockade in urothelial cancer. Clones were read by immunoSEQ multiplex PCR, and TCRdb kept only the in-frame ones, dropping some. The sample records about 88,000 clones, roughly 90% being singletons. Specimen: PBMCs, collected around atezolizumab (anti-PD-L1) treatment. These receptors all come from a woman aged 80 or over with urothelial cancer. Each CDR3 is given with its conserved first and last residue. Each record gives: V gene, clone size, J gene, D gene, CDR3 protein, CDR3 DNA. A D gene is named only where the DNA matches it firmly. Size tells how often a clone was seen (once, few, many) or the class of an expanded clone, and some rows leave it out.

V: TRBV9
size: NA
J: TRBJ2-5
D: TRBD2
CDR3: CASSGDWTSGSWETQYF
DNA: TGTGCCAGCAGCGGAGACTGGACTAGCGGGAGTTGGGAGACCCAGTACTTC

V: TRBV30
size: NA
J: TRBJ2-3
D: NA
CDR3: CAWSALIAASTDTQYF
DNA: TGTGCCTGGAGTGCCCTAATAGCGGCTAGCACAGATACGCAGTATTTT

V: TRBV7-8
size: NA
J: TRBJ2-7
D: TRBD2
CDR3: CASSSAASGSASSYEQYF
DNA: TGTGCCAGCAGCTCTGCTGCTAGCGGGTCTGCAAGCTCCTACGAGCAGTACTTC

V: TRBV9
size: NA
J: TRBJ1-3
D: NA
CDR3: CASSVGDTNSGNTIYF
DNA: TGTGCCAGCAGCGTGGGAGACACTAACTCTGGAAACACCATATATTTT

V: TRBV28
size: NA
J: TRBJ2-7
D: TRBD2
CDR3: CASTPGGTYEQYF
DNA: TGTGCCAGCACCCCGGGAGGGACGTACGAGCAGTACTTC

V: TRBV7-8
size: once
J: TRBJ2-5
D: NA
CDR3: CASSLGTAGETQYF
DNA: TGTGCCAGCAGCTTAGGGACAGCTGGGGAGACCCAGTACTTC

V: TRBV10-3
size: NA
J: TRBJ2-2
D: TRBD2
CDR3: CAIEREGRTGELFF
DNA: TGTGCCATCGAGCGGGAGGGTCGAACCGGGGAGCTGTTTTTT

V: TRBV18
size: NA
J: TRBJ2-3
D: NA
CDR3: CASSPLALSNTDTQYF
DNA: TGTGCCAGCTCTCCCTTAGCGTTAAGCAACACAGATACGCAGTATTTT

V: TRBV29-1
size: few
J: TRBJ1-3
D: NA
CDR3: CSVAYRGSTGNTIYF
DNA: TGCAGCGTTGCATACCGGGGGTCCACTGGAAACACCATATATTTT

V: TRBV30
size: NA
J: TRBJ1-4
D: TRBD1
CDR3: CAWTFSRQGGKLFF
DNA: TGTGCCTGGACGTTCTCTCGACAGGGAGGAAAACTGTTTTTT

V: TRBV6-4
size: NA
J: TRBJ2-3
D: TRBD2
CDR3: CASSPGTSSTDTQYF
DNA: TGTGCCAGCAGCCCCGGGACTAGCAGCACAGATACGCAGTATTTT

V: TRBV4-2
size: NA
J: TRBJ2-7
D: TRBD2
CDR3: CASSQQLAGYPRDVEQYF
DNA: TGTGCCAGCAGCCAGCAACTAGCGGGATATCCCCGCGATGTCGAGCAGTACTTC

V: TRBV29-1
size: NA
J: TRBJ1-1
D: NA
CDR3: CSGGGLGNTEAFF
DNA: TGCAGCGGGGGGGGACTGGGAAACACTGAAGCTTTCTTT

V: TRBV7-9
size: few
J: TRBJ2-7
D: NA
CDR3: CASSSHGGEQYF
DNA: TGTGCCAGCAGCTCCCACGGGGGCGAGCAGTACTTC

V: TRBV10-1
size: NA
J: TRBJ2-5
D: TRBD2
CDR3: CANSAGTSETQYF
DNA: TGCGCCAACTCAGCCGGGACTAGCGAGACCCAGTACTTC

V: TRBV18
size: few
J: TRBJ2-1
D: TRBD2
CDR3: CASSPMIAGGKNEQFF
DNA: TGTGCCAGCTCACCAATGATTGCGGGAGGGAAGAATGAGCAGTTCTTC

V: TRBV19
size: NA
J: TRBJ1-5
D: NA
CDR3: CASSIAGWGVNSNQPQHF
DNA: TGTGCCAGTAGTATAGCCGGATGGGGGGTGAATAGCAATCAGCCCCAGCATTTT

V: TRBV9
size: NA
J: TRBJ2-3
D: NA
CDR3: CASSVEAERDTQYF
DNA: TGTGCCAGCAGCGTAGAGGCGGAGAGGGATACGCAGTATTTT

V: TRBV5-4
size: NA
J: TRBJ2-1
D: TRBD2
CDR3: CASSLADSGINEQFF
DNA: TGTGCCAGCAGCTTGGCCGATAGCGGGATCAATGAGCAGTTCTTC

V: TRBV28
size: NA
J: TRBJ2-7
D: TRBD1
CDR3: CASSSPGQGAYEQYF
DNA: TGTGCCAGCAGTTCGCCGGGACAGGGGGCCTACGAGCAGTACTTC

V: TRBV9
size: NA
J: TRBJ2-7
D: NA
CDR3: CASSEGGDYLVGQYF
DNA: TGTGCCAGCAGCGAGGGGGGGGACTACCTCGTGGGGCAGTACTTC

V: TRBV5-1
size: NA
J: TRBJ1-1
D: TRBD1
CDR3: CASSRDRQLNTEAFF
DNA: TGCGCCAGCAGCCGGGACAGACAATTGAACACTGAAGCTTTCTTT

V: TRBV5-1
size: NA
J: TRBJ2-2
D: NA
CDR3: CASSLPLLAANTGELFF
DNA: TGCGCCAGCAGCTTGCCTTTATTAGCGGCGAACACCGGGGAGCTGTTTTTT

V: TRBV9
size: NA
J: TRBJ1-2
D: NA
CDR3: CASSVSSGVANYGYTF
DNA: TGTGCCAGCAGCGTATCGTCAGGGGTTGCTAACTATGGCTACACCTTC

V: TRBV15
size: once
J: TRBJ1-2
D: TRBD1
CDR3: CATSRRTGGAGYGYTF
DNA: TGTGCCACCAGCAGACGAACAGGGGGCGCTGGGTATGGCTACACCTTC

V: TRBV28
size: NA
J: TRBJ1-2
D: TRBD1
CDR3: CASQMTGGGDRGYTF
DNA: TGTGCCAGCCAAATGACAGGGGGCGGTGATCGGGGCTACACCTTC

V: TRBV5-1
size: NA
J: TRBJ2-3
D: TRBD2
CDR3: CASSPGVAGATDTQYF
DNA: TGCGCCAGCAGCCCCGGGGTGGCGGGAGCCACAGATACGCAGTATTTT

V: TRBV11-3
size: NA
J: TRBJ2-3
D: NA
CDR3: CASSPPGGAQYF
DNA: TGTGCCAGCAGCCCACCTGGAGGGGCGCAGTATTTT

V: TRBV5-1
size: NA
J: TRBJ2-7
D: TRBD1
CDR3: CASSWTGQEDEQYF
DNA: TGCGCCAGCAGCTGGACAGGGCAGGAAGACGAGCAGTACTTC

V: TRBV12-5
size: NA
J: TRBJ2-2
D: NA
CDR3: CASGLVLGAQTGELFF
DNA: TGTGCTAGTGGTTTGGTATTGGGGGCGCAAACCGGGGAGCTGTTTTTT

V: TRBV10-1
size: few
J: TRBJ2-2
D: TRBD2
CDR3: CASRGSLPGGPVCWITGELFF
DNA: TGCGCCAGCAGGGGCTCCCTTCCGGGAGGGCCAGTTTGTTGGATCACCGGGGAGCTGTTTTTT

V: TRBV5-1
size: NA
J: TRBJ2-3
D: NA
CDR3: CASKEELIPDTQYF
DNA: TGCGCCAGCAAAGAGGAGTTGATTCCAGATACGCAGTATTTT

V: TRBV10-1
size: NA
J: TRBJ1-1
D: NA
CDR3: CASSLTGPGAFF
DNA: TGCGCCAGCAGCTTAACAGGTCCGGGAGCTTTCTTT

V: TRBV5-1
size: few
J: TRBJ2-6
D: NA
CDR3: CASSLGVGGRYSGANVLTF
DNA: TGCGCCAGCAGCCTCGGGGTGGGGGGGCGCTACTCTGGGGCCAACGTCCTGACTTTC

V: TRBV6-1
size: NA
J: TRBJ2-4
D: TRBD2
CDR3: CASSALAGVAKNIQYF
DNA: TGTGCCAGCAGTGCACTAGCGGGTGTCGCCAAAAACATTCAGTACTTC

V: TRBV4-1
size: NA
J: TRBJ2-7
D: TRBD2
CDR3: CASSRATSGSGGRGVSEQYF
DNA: TGCGCCAGCAGCCGAGCGACTAGCGGGAGTGGGGGACGCGGGGTTAGCGAGCAGTACTTC

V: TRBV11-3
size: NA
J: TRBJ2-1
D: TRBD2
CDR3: CASSPGTSASYNEQFF
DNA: TGTGCCAGCAGCCCGGGGACTAGCGCCTCCTACAATGAGCAGTTCTTC

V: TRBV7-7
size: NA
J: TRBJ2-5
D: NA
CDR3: CASSLAPRETQYF
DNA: TGTGCCAGCAGCTTAGCCCCCAGGGAGACCCAGTACTTC

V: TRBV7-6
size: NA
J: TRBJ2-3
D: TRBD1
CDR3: CASSLNRGREAQYF
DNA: TGTGCCAGCAGCTTGAACAGGGGGCGCGAGGCGCAGTATTTT

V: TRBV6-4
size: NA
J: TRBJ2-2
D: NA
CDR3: CASSDKLSNSNTGELFF
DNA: TGTGCCAGCAGTGATAAGTTGAGTAACTCGAACACCGGGGAGCTGTTTTTT

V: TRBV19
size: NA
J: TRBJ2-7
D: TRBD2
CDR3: CASSNGRSIGRISYEQYF
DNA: TGTGCCAGTAGTAATGGACGGTCTATCGGGAGGATCTCCTACGAGCAGTACTTC

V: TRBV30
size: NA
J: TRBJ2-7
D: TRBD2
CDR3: CAWTWTSETEQYF
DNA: TGTGCCTGGACCTGGACTAGCGAAACCGAGCAGTACTTC

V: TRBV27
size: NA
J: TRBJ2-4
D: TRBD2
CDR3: CASSGLAGVAKNIQYF
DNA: TGTGCCAGCAGCGGACTAGCGGGGGTAGCCAAAAACATTCAGTACTTC

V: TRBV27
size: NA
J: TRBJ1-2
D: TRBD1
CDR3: CASSPEDRGRRGYGYTF
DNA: TGTGCCAGCAGTCCCGAGGACAGGGGGCGCAGGGGCTATGGCTACACCTTC

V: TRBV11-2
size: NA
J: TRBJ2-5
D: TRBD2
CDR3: CASSSQGTSGSQETQYF
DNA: TGTGCCAGCAGCTCGCAAGGGACTAGCGGCTCCCAAGAGACCCAGTACTTC

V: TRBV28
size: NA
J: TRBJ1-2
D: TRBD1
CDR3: CASSPGQGSNYGYTF
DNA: TGTGCCAGCAGTCCTGGACAGGGGTCGAACTATGGCTACACCTTC

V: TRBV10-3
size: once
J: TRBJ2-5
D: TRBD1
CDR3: CAIRAGQGVQETQYF
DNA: TGTGCCATCAGGGCGGGACAGGGAGTACAAGAGACCCAGTACTTC

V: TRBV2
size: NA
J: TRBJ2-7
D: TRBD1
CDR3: CASSVRREPGQGTGSSYEQYF
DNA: TGTGCCAGCAGTGTCCGTCGAGAACCAGGACAGGGGACGGGAAGCTCCTACGAGCAGTACTTC